This T cell receptor beta chain was sequenced during a study of Graves' ophthalmopathy and Graves' hyperthyroidism. This clonotype has ten or more counts. Germline V gene data show CDR1 as MDHEN and CDR2 as SYDVKM. This CDR3 is 12 amino acids long. Between the trimmed V and J ends, which lost 4 bases and 4 bases, there was a span of 7 bases. From RNA, the CDR3 regions of TCR beta chains were amplified and sequenced. The authors performed first-round RT-PCR with HTBI primers and then a second-round multiplex PCR. TCRdb used MiXCR to reprocess the multiplex PCR reads, holding one entry per CDR3 protein. The sample shows 350,000 to 450,000 distinct CDR3 sequences, around 16% of them seen only once.

Sequencing used peripheral blood. The chain recombines TRBV28 with TRBJ2-5; D ambiguous. The sequence was obtained from a woman younger than 30 with Graves' ophthalmopathy. The CDR3 DNA follows: TGTGCCAGCAGTTCAGTGCGAGAGACCCAGTACTTC. Encoded protein: CASSSVRETQYF.